This T cell receptor beta chain emerged from a study of T cells in Graves' hyperthyroidism and ophthalmopathy. Many counts were recorded for this clonotype. Amplification of TCR beta CDR3 regions used RNA as the template. The HTBI primer set served for first-round RT-PCR of the TCR CDR3. Each CDR3 protein gets one entry after TCRdb re-called the multiplex PCR reads with MiXCR. The table includes roughly 640,000 distinct CDR3 sequences, around 15% detected once. The V gene end was trimmed by 0 bases and the J gene end by 7 bases; junction bases not matched to a gene: 11. Germline V gene sequence: CDR1 DFQATT, CDR2 SNEGSKA (reference sequence). The CDR3 runs 17 residues.

The sequenced material came from blood. The chain joins TRBV20-1 to TRBJ2-1, with 11 positions matching TRBD2. The TCR was taken from a woman aged 40 to 50 with Graves' ophthalmopathy. CDR3 loop: CSARDLGLAAARNEQFF. The CDR3 DNA reads as TGCAGTGCTAGAGACTTGGGACTAGCGGCTGCTAGGAATGAGCAGTTCTTC.